The 18 T cell receptor beta chains listed next were all sequenced from one sample in a study of regulatory T cells in long-lasting Graves disease (dated by TCRdb to 2020 to 2023). Per the publication, the time point label means: newly diagnosed GD, antithyroid drugs for less than 3 months. For both TCR sequencing and RNA sequencing, RNA was extracted from PBMCs in TRIzol. The library was made by multiplex PCR. These reads were obtained on an Illumina HiSeq 4000. To build TCR beta libraries, CDR3 regions were amplified by Arm-PCR using iRepertoire HTBI primers. TCRdb applied fastp at Q25 and MiXCR to the public reads, then kept only in-frame beta chains. Identical CDR3 proteins give one entry, which carries the most common genes and DNA. The table for this sample lists 320,000 or so distinct CDR3 sequences; 18% of them were counted only once. About 36% of the sample belongs to the ten largest clones.

Here the sequenced sample was peripheral blood mononuclear cells (PBMCs), taken at new diagnosis, from a patient treated with antithyroid drugs. The receptors originated from a female donor with Graves disease.

This clonotype was seen many times. The genes are TRBV6-1 and TRBJ2-7, with D perhaps matching TRBD1 (5 bases). CDR3 length equals 12 residues. Trimming pared 10 bases from V and 0 bases from J, leaving 10 bases between. The germline V gene has CDR1 MNHNS and CDR2 SASEGT. Here the CDR3 DNA reads TGTGCCATCGAAGGGGACTCCTACGAGCAGTACTTC. It is translated as CAIEGDSYEQYF.

In its sample, this clonotype was seen a few times. The chain joins TRBV4-1 to TRBJ1-5, with D hard to call. Trimming took 0 bases from V and 6 from J, leaving 6 bases between them. Germline lookup yields CDR1 MGHRA and CDR2 YSYEKL. The CDR3 has 13 amino acids. The DNA of the CDR3 is TGCGCCAGCAGCCAAGAGGTGGGTCAGCCCCAGCATTTT. The encoded protein is CASSQEVGQPQHF.

This clonotype was counted between two and nine times. Given a far larger clone just one base away, this is likely a sequencing read error. The V call is TRBV11-2, the J call TRBJ2-5, with 9 bases that match TRBD2. The CDR3 has 15 residues. V trimming: 4 bases; J trimming: 11 bases; junction bases outside the gene matches: 14. Germline CDR1 reads SGHAT; CDR2 reads FQNNGV. Here the CDR3 reads CASSSAGGFYNEQYF. CDR3 DNA sequence: TGTGCCAGCAGCTCAGCGGGAGGCTTTTACAATGAGCAGTACTTC. The whole variable domain, filled in from reference TRBV11-2 and TRBJ2-5, reads EAGVAQSPRYKIIEKRQSVAFWCNPISGHATLYWYQQILGQGPKLLIQFQNNGVVDDSQLPKDRFSAERLKGVDSTLKIQPAKLEDSAVYLCASSSAGGFYNEQYFGPGTRLLVL.

This clonotype was recorded at least ten times. This sequence joins TRBV12-3 or TRBV12-4 and TRBJ1-1; no reliable D call. Trimming cost V 3 bases and J 5 bases, with 7 bases left between them. This CDR3 is built from 12 residues. The CDR3: CASSFFQTEAFF. The CDR3 DNA is TGTGCCAGCAGTTTTTTCCAGACTGAAGCTTTCTTT.

This clonotype was found many times. The chain couples TRBV2 to TRBJ2-7; D is ambiguous. The germline V gene encodes CDR1 SNHLY and CDR2 FYNNEI. The CDR3 spans 13 residues. Trimming removed 2 bases at V and 3 bases at J, with 8 bases between. Here the CDR3 reads CASSERRVYEQYF. For the CDR3, the DNA is TGTGCCAGCAGTGAACGGAGAGTCTACGAGCAGTACTTC.

This clonotype has at least ten counts. V gene TRBV7-9 combines with J gene TRBJ2-6; D call uncertain. V lost 1 base and J lost 0, with 7 bases in between. Germline CDR1 reads SEHNR; CDR2 reads FQNEAQ (reference sequence). This CDR3 is built from 16 residues. The CDR3 protein is CASSLVLGSGANVLTF. The CDR3, as DNA: TGTGCCAGCAGCTTAGTCCTGGGCTCTGGGGCCAACGTCCTGACTTTC.

As concerns this clonotype: This likely traces to a read error, being one base from a far larger clone. V is TRBV12-3 or TRBV12-4 and J is TRBJ2-1; 8 bases match TRBD1. This CDR3 comprises 16 residues. CDR3 DNA: TGTGCCAGCAGCTTAGATTCGGGACAGGTGTACAATGATCAGTTCTTC. This codes for CASSLDSGQVYNDQFF.

The CDR3: CASRQGQETQYF. The CDR3 nucleotides read TGTGCCAGTAGACAGGGGCAAGAGACCCAGTACTTC. The V gene is TRBV19, the J gene TRBJ2-5; 7 bases line up with TRBD1. Germline trimming cut 6 bases from V and 2 bases from J; bases unmatched to any gene: 0. This CDR3 region has 12 residues. The germline V gene encodes CDR1 LNHDA and CDR2 SQIVND (reference sequence). The full variable domain, in which reference TRBV19 and TRBJ2-5 provide the parts outside the CDR3, is DGGITQSPKYLFRKEGQNVTLSCEQNLNHDAMYWYRQDPGQGLRLIYYSQIVNDFQKGDIAEGYSVSREKKESFPLTVTSAQKNPTAFYLCASRQGQETQYFGPGTRLLVL.

The genes are TRBV13 and TRBJ2-5; tentative D call: TRBD1 (6 bases). The CDR3 consists of 16 residues. CDR1 PRHDT and CDR2 FYEKMQ come from the germline V gene (reference sequence). The V and J ends lost 6 bases and 4 bases respectively, with 21 bases between them. CDR3 region: CASSTWGQSGIETQYF. The CDR3 DNA reads TGTGCCAGCAGTACCTGGGGGCAGAGTGGTATAGAGACCCAGTACTTC.

There are many counts of this clonotype. This chain uses TRBV5-1 with TRBJ2-4, with 8 bases that match TRBD2. V lost 2 bases, J lost 8 bases, and 6 bases stayed unmatched. Germline assignment: CDR1 SGHRS and CDR2 YFSETQ. The CDR3 totals 14 residues. The CDR3 loop reads CASSLRGAGDIQYF. CDR3 sequence (DNA): TGCGCCAGCAGCTTAAGGGGAGCGGGAGACATTCAGTACTTC.

This clonotype was counted at least ten times. This chain joins TRBV25-1 and TRBJ2-5; the D gene is possibly TRBD1 (6 bases). Germline V gene lookup returns CDR1 MGHDK and CDR2 SYGVNS. The length of the CDR3 is 14 residues. V was cut by 10 bases and J by 2 bases, with 17 bases left in between. The CDR3 region has the DNA TGTGCCACCCTAGGGGCGACAGGACAAGAGACCCAGTACTTC. The encoded protein is CATLGATGQETQYF.

Comment on this clonotype: With a much larger clone just one base away, this may be a read error. This chain connects TRBV11-2 to TRBJ2-3, with D perhaps matching TRBD1 (6 bases). Near its end, the DNA agrees better with TRBJ1-1, so the J call may be wrong. Germline V gene sequence: CDR1 SGHAT, CDR2 FQNNGV. The CDR3 spans 15 residues. The CDR3 loop is CASSPASGGEAGAFF. CDR3 coding DNA: TGTGCCAGCAGCCCGGCGTCCGGGGGCGAAGCTGGCGCTTTCTTT.

This chain joins TRBV11-2 and TRBJ2-1; D uncertain. With 3 bases removed from V and 11 bases from J, the gap between germline ends came to 8 bases. The germline gives CDR1 SGHAT, CDR2 FQNNGV. The CDR3 runs 11 residues. CDR3 residues: CASSFQYQQFF. The DNA of the CDR3 is TGTGCCAGCAGCTTTCAGTATCAGCAGTTCTTC. The entire variable domain, with the rest obtained from reference TRBV11-2 and TRBJ2-1, is as follows: EAGVAQSPRYKIIEKRQSVAFWCNPISGHATLYWYQQILGQGPKLLIQFQNNGVVDDSQLPKDRFSAERLKGVDSTLKIQPAKLEDSAVYLCASSFQYQQFFGPGTRLTVL.

This chain connects TRBV20-1 to TRBJ2-7; 10 bases map to TRBD2. The CDR3 covers 16 residues. The germline gives CDR1 DFQATT, CDR2 SNEGSKA (reference sequence). Losses at the gene ends were 6 bases for V and 1 base for J; bases not matched to a gene: 12. In DNA, the CDR3 is TGCAGTGCCAACCCAGGGGCTAGCGGGAGTTCCTACGAGCAGTACTTC. It codes for CSANPGASGSSYEQYF.

A remark on this clonotype: Given a much more abundant clone one base away, this may be a read error. The gene calls are TRBV29-1 and TRBJ2-2; D is uncertain. From germline, CDR1 is SQVTM and CDR2 ANQGSEA. CDR3 length: 14 amino acids. V shed 1 base and J shed 6 bases, with 12 bases lying between them. The CDR3 nucleotides read TGCAGCGTTGAAGGAGGAAAGCTCGCCGGGGAGCTGTTTTTT. It specifies CSVEGGKLAGELFF.

The sample holds many counts of this clonotype. A junction boundary mismatches the germline segment, possibly from a read error. The V call is TRBV5-1, the J call TRBJ2-7, with 10 bases identical to TRBD1. The length of the CDR3 is 14 residues. The germline CDR1 and CDR2 sequences are SGHRS and YFSETQ. CDR3 nucleotides: TGTGCCAGCAGCCCTGGACAGGGGGCCTACGAGCAGTACTTC. The encoded protein is CASSPGQGAYEQYF. Full variable domain (missing parts from reference TRBV5-1 and TRBJ2-7): KAGVTQTPRYLIKTRGQQVTLSCSPISGHRSVSWYQQTPGQGLQFLFEYFSETQRNKGNFPGRFSGRQFSNSRSEMNVSTLELGDSALYLCASSPGQGAYEQYFGPGTRLTVT.

This clonotype was seen at least ten times. The V and J genes are TRBV4-1 and TRBJ2-5, with TRBD2 matching 8 bases. V dropped 1 base and J dropped 5; count of bases not matched to a gene: 6. The length of the CDR3 is 15 residues. Germline V lookup: CDR1 MGHRA, CDR2 YSYEKL. The CDR3 DNA follows: TGCGCCAGCAGCCAAGTGGCGGGGGGCATTGAGACCCAGTACTTC. Translated, it gives CASSQVAGGIETQYF.

This clonotype was counted at least ten times. The chain uses TRBV10-3 and TRBJ2-7; 7 bases are a match to TRBD1. After removal of 4 bases from V and 4 bases from J, the junction contained 10 bases not matched to a gene. Germline V CDR1 and CDR2: ENHRY, SYGVKD. CDR3 length: 15 residues. CDR3 sequence reads: CAISGRTGNIYEQYF. In nucleotides, the CDR3 is TGTGCCATCAGTGGACGGACAGGTAATATTTACGAGCAGTACTTC.